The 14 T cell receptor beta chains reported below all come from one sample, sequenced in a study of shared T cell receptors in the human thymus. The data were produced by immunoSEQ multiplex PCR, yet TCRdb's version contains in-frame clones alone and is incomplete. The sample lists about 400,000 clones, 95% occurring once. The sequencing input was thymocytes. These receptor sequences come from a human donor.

For the CDR3, the DNA is TGCGCCAGCAGCCCTTCGGGCGGGGCCTACAATGAGCAGTTCTTC. Translated: CASSPSGGAYNEQFF. This sequence joins TRBV4-1 and TRBJ2-1, with a weak D call TRBD2 (6 bases). V lost 4 bases and J 2 bases, leaving 12 bases between the germline ends. The germline V gene has CDR1 MGHRA and CDR2 YSYEKL. The CDR3 totals 15 residues.

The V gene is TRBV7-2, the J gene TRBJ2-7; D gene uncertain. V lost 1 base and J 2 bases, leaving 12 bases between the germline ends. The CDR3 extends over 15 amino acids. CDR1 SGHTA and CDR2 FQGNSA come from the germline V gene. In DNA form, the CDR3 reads TGTGCCAGCAGCTTAGAGCTGGGTCTCACCTACGAGCAGTACTTC. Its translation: CASSLELGLTYEQYF.

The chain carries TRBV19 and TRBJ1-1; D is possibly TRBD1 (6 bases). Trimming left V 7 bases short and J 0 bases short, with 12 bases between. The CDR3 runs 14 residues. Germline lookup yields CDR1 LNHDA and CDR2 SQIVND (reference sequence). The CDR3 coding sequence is TGTGCCAGTAACCCACAGGGACTGAACACTGAAGCTTTCTTT. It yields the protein CASNPQGLNTEAFF.

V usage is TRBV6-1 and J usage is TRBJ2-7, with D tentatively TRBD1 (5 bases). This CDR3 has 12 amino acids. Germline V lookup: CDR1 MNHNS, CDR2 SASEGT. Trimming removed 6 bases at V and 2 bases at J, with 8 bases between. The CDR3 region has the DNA TGTGCCAGCAGGGCAGGGACCTACGAGCAGTACTTC. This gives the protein CASRAGTYEQYF.

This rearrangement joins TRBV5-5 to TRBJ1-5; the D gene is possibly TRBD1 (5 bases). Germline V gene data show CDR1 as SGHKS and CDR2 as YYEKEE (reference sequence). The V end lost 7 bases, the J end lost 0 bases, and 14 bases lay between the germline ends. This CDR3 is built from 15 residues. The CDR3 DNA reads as TGTGCCAGCGGACTACAGGTGGTTAGCAATCAGCCCCAGCATTTT. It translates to CASGLQVVSNQPQHF.

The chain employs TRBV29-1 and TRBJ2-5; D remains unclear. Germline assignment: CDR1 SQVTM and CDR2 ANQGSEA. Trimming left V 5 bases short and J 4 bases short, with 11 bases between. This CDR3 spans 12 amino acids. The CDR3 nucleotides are TGCAGCGTTAAAGGCCTGGGAGAGACCCAGTACTTC. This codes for CSVKGLGETQYF.

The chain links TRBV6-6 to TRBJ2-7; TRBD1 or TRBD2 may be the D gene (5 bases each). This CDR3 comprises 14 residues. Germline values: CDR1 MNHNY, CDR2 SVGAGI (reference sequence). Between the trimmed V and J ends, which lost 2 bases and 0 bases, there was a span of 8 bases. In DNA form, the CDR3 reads TGTGCCAGCAGTTACGGGGGAAACTCCTACGAGCAGTACTTC. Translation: CASSYGGNSYEQYF.

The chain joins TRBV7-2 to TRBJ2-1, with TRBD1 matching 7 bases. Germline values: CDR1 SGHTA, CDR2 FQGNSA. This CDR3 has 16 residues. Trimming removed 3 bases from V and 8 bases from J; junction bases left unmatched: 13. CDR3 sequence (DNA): TGTGCCAGCAGCTTTACCCGCCGTTCCACAGGGGATGAGCAGTTCTTC. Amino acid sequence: CASSFTRRSTGDEQFF.

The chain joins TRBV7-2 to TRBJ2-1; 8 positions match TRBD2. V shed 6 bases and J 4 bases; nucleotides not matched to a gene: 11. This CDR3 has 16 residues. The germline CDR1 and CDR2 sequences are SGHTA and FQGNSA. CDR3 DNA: TGTGCCAGCAGGTCCAGACTAGCGATAGTTTACAATGAGCAGTTCTTC. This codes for CASRSRLAIVYNEQFF. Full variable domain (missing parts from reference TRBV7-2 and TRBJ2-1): GAGVSQSPSNKVTEKGKDVELRCDPISGHTALYWYRQSLGQGLEFLIYFQGNSAPDKSGLPSDRFSAERTGGSVSTLTIQRTQQEDSAVYLCASRSRLAIVYNEQFFGPGTRLTVL.

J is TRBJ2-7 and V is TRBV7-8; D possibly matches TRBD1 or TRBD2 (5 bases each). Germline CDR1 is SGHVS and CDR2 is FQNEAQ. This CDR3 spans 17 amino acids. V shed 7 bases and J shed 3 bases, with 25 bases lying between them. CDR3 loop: CASNLLPEGLEVYEQYF. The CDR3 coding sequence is TGTGCCAGCAACCTTCTCCCCGAGGGGCTAGAGGTCTACGAGCAGTACTTC.

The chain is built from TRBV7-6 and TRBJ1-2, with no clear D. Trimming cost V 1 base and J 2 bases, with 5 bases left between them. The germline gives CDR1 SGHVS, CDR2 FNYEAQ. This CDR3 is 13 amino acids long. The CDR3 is CASSLGQNYGYTF. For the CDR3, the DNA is TGTGCCAGCAGCTTAGGCCAAAACTATGGCTACACCTTC.

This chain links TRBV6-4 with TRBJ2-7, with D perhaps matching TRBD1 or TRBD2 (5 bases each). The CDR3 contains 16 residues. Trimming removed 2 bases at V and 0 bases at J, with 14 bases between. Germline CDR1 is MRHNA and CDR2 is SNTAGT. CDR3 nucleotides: TGTGCCAGCAGTGACCCAAAACGGGACCGCTCCTACGAGCAGTACTTC. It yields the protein CASSDPKRDRSYEQYF.

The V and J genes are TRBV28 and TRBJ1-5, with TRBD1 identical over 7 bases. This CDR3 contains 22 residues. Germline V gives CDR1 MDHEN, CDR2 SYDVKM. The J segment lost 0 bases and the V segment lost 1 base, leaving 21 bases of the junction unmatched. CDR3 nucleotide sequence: TGTGCCAGCAGTTTATATACCCCTCCAGGGGGTGGCAGGCCAAATAGCAATCAGCCCCAGCATTTT. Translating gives CASSLYTPPGGGRPNSNQPQHF.

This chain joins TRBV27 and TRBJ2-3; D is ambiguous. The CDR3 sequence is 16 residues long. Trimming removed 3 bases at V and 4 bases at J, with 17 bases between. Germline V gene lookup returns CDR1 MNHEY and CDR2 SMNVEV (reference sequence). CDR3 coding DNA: TGTGCCAGCAGTTTTCATCACAACCAGGATCCAGATACGCAGTATTTT. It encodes CASSFHHNQDPDTQYF.